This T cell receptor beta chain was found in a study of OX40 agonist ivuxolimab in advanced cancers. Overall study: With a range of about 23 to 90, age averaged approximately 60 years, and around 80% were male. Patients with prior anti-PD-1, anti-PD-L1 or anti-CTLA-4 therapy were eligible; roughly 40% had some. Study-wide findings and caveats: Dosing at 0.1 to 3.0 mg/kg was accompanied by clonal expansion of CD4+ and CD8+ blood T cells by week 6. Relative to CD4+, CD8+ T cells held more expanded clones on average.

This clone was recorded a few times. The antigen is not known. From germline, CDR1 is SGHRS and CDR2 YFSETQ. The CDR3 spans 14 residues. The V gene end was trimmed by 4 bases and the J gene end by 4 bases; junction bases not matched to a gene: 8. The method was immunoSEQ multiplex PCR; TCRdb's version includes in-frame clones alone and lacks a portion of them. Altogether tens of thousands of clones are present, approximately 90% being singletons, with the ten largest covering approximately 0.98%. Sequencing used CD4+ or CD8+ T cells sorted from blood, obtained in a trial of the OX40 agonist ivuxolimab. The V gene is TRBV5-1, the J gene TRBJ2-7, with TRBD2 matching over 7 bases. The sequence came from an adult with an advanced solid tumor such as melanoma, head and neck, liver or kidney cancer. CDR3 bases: TGCGCCAGCAGCGGCGGACTAGGGGCATACGAGCAGTACTTC. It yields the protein CASSGGLGAYEQYF.